This passage covers 6 T cell receptor beta chains from one sample sequenced in a study of cytomegalovirus exposure and HLA in healthy donors. A multiplex PCR was run with 60 Vbeta primers and 13 Jbeta primers. Repertoires were generated with immunoSEQ multiplex PCR, while TCRdb's copy carries only in-frame clones and drops some. Among about 150,000 clones, approximately 81% were seen once, and the ten largest hold 1.5% to 2.5%. Sequencing was performed on PBMCs. The receptors here all came from a man younger than 35 in good health and CMV-seronegative.

The chain recombines TRBV27 with TRBJ1-6; no definite D call. V lost 0 bases, J lost 0 bases, and 6 bases lay in between. CDR3 size: 16 residues. Germline CDR1 is MNHEY and CDR2 is SMNVEV (reference sequence). The CDR3 loop is CASSLSFGSYNSPLHF. CDR3 nucleotide sequence: TGTGCCAGCAGTTTATCTTTCGGCTCCTATAATTCACCCCTCCACTTT.

The rearrangement links TRBV27 to TRBJ2-7; possible D gene TRBD2, 5 bases. There are 13 residues in the CDR3. The germline V and J ends were trimmed by 6 bases and 2 bases, with 11 bases remaining between them. Germline V gene data show CDR1 as MNHEY and CDR2 as SMNVEV (reference sequence). The CDR3 is CASSLSETYEQYF. Written as DNA, the CDR3 is TGTGCCAGCAGCCTTAGCGAGACCTACGAGCAGTACTTC.

This clone was recorded a few times. The V gene is TRBV30, the J gene TRBJ1-2; TRBD1 is a possible D gene (5 bases). Deletions cut 5 bases from V and 3 bases from J, with 10 bases between. Germline lookup yields CDR1 GTSNPN and CDR2 SVGIG (reference sequence). The CDR3 extends over 12 amino acids. The CDR3 bases are TGTGCCTGGGTCCAGGGTTACTATGGCTACACCTTC. Protein product: CAWVQGYYGYTF.

The CDR3 DNA is TGTGCCAGCAGCTCCCTAGTATTAGGCAATGAGCAGTTCTTC. It codes for CASSSLVLGNEQFF. V is TRBV7-3 and J is TRBJ2-1; D not certain. Germline CDR1 SGHTA, CDR2 FQGTGA. The V gene lost 4 bases and the J gene lost 6 bases, with 13 bases spanning the gap. This CDR3 region has 14 residues.

The V gene is TRBV28, the J gene TRBJ2-3, with 9 bases that match TRBD2. The CDR3 loop spans 15 amino acids. V lost 5 bases, J lost 7 bases, and 10 bases stayed unmatched. Germline CDR1 reads MDHEN; CDR2 reads SYDVKM. CDR3 nucleotides: TGTGCCAGCAGTAGGCCGGGACTAGCAGCGAATACGCAGTATTTT. Translation: CASSRPGLAANTQYF.

This chain connects TRBV7-9 to TRBJ2-2; D is unresolved. V dropped 1 base and J dropped 1 base, with 4 bases sitting between them. This CDR3 contains 14 residues. Per germline, CDR1 SEHNR and CDR2 FQNEAQ (reference sequence). CDR3 in DNA: TGTGCCAGCAGCTTAGAGCGGAACACCGGGGAGCTGTTTTTT. It yields the protein CASSLERNTGELFF.